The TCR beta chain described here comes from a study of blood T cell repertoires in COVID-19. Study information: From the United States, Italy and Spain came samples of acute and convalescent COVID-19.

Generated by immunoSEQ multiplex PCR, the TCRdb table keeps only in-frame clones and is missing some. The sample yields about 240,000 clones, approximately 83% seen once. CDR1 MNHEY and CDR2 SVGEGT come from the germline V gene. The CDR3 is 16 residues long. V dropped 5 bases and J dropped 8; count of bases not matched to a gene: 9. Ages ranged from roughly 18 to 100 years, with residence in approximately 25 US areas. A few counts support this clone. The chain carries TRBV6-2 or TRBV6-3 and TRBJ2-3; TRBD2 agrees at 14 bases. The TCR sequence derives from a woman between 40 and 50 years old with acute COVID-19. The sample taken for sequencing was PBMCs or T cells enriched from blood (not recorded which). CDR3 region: CASSPRTSGRIGTQYF. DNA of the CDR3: TGTGCCAGCAGTCCCCGGACTAGCGGGAGGATCGGTACGCAGTATTTT.